The following is a T cell receptor beta chain sequence with its context. The antigen remains undetermined. The data originate from a study of OX40 agonist ivuxolimab in advanced cancers. At the level of the study: Ivuxolimab, which patients received intravenously every 2 weeks, was dosed at 0.01 to 10 mg/kg. Allowance was made for prior anti-PD-1, anti-PD-L1 or anti-CTLA-4 therapy, and approximately 41% had some.

Only in-frame clones appear in the TCRdb table, and some are missing; sequencing was by immunoSEQ multiplex PCR. This table has some 80,000 clones, 80% to 90% appearing once. Broader study findings: With doses of 0.1 to 3.0 mg/kg, CD4+ and CD8+ blood T cells had undergone clonal expansion by week 6.

No patient had autoimmune disease or received systemic immunosuppression. The CDR3 runs 15 residues. V lost 6 bases, J lost 4 bases, and 8 bases stayed unmatched. Germline CDR1 and CDR2: MDHEN and SYDVKM. This clonotype was sampled from an adult with an advanced solid tumor such as melanoma, head and neck, liver or kidney cancer. The rearrangement joins TRBV28 to TRBJ1-4, with 7 bases identical to TRBD1. The sequences come from CD4+ or CD8+ T cells sorted from blood, collected in a trial of the OX40 agonist ivuxolimab. CDR3 in amino acids: CASRTSDRVNEKLFF. The CDR3 coding sequence is TGTGCCAGCAGGACCTCAGACAGGGTTAATGAAAAACTGTTTTTT.